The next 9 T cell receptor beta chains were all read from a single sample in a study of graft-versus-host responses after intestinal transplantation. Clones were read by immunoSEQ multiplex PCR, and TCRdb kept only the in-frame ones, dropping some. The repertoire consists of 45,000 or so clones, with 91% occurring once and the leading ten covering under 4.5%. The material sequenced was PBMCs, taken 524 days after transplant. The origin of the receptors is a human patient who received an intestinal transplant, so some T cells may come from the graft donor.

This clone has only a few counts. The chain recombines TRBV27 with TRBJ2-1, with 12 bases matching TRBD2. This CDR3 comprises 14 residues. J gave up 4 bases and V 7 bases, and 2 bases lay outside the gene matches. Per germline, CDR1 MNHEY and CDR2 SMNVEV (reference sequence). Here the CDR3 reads CASMTSGGYNEQFF. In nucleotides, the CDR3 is TGTGCCAGCATGACTAGCGGGGGTTACAATGAGCAGTTCTTC.

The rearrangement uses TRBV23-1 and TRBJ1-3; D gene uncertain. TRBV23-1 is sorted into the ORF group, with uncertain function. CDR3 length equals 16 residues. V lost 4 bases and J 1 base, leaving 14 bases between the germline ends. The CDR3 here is CASSPYWTGSGNTIYF. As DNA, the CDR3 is TGCGCCAGCAGTCCATACTGGACCGGTTCTGGAAACACCATATATTTT.

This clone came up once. CDR3 sequence (DNA): TGCGCCAGCAGCTTGGTGCTAGCGGGAGGGACAGATACGCAGTATTTT. As protein: CASSLVLAGGTDTQYF. The chain combines TRBV5-1 with TRBJ2-3; TRBD2 matches at 12 bases. The J segment lost 3 bases and the V segment lost 0 bases, leaving 2 bases of the junction unmatched. Germline assignment: CDR1 SGHRS and CDR2 YFSETQ. The CDR3 totals 16 residues. Combining the CDR3 with reference TRBV5-1 and TRBJ2-3 gives the whole variable domain KAGVTQTPRYLIKTRGQQVTLSCSPISGHRSVSWYQQTPGQGLQFLFEYFSETQRNKGNFPGRFSGRQFSNSRSEMNVSTLELGDSALYLCASSLVLAGGTDTQYFGPGTRLTVL.

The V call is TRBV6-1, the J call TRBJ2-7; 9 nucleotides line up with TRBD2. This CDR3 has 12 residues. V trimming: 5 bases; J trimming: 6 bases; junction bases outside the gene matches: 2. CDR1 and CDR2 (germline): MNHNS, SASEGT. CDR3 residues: CASSWGLAEQYF. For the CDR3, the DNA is TGTGCCAGCAGTTGGGGACTAGCCGAGCAGTACTTC.

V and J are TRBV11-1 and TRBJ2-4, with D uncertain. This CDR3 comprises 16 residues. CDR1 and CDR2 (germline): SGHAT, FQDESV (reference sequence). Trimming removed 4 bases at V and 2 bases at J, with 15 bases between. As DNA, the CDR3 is TGTGCCAGCAGCTGGGGTGAAGACGAGACCAAAAACATTCAGTACTTC. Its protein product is CASSWGEDETKNIQYF.

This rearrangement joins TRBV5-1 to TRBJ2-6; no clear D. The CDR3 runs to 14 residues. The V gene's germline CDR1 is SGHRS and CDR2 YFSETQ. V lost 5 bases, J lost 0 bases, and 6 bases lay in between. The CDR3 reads CASRFLSGANVLTF. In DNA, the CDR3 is TGCGCCAGCAGATTTCTCTCTGGGGCCAACGTCCTGACTTTC.

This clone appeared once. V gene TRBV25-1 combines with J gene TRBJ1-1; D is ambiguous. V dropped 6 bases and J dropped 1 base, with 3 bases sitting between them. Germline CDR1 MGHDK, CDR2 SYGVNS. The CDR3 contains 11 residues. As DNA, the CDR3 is TGTGCCAGCAGAAGGAACACTGAAGCTTTCTTT. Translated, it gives CASRRNTEAFF.

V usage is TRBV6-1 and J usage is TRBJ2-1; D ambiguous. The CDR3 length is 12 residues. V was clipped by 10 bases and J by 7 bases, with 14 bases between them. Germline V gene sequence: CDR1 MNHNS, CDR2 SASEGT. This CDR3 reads CATTLGLNEQFF. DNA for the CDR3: TGTGCCACCACACTTGGGTTGAATGAGCAGTTCTTC.

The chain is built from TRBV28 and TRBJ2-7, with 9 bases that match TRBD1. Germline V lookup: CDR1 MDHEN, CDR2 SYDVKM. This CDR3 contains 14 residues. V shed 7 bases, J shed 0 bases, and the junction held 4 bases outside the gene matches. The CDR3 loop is CASTRQGVSYEQYF. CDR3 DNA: TGTGCCAGCACCAGACAGGGGGTCTCCTACGAGCAGTACTTC.